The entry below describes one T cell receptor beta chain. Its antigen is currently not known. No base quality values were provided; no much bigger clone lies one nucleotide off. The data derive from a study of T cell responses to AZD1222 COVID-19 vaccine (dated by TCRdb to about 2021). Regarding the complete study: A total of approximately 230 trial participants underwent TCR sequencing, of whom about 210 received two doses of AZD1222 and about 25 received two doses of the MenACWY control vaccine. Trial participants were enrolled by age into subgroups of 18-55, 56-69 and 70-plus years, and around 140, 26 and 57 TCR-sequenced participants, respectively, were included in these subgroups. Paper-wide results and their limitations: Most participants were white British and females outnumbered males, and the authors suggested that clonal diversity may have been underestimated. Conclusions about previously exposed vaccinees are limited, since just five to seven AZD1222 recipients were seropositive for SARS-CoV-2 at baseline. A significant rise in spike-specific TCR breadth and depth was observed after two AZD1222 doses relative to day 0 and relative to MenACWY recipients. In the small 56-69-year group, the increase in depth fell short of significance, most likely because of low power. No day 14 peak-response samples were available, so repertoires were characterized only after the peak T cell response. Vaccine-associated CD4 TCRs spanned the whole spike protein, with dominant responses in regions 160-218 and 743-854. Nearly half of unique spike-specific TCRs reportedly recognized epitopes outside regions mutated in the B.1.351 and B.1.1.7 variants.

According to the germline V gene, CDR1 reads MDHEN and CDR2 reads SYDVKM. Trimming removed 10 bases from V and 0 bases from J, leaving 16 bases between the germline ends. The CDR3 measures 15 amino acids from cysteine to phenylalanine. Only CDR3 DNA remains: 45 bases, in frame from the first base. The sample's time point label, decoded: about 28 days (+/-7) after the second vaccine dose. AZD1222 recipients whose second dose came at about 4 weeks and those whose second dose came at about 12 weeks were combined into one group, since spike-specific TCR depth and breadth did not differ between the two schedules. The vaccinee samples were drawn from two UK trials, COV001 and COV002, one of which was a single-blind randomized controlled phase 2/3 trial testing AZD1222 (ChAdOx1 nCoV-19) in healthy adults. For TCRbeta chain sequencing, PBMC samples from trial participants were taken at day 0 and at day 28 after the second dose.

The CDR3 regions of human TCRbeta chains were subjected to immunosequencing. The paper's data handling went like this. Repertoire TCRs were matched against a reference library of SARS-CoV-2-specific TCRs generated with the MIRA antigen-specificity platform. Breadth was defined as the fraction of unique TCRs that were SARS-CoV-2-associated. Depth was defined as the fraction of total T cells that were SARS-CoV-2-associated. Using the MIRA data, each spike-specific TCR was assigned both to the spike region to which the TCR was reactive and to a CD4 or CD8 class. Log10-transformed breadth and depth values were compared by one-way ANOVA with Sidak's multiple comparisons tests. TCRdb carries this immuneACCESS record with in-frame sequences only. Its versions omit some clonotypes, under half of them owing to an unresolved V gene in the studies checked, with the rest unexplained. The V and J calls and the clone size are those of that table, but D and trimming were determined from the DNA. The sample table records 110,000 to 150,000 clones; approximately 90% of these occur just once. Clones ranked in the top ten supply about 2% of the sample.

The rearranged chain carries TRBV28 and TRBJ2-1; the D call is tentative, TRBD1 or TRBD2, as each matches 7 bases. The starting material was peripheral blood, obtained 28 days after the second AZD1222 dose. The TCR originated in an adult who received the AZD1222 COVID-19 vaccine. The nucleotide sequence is TGTGCCATGGCAGGGGGGGGAAGCTCCTACAATGAGCAGTTCTTC. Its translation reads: CAMAGGGSSYNEQFF. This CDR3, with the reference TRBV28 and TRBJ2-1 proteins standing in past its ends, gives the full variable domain DVKVTQSSRYLVKRTGEKVFLECVQDMDHENMFWYRQDPGLGLRLIYFSYDVKMKEKGDIPEGYSVSREKKERFSLILESASTNQTSMYLCAMAGGGSSYNEQFFGPGTRLTVL.